The rows below give T cell receptor beta chains drawn from one sample of a study of cytomegalovirus exposure and HLA in healthy donors. TCRdb keeps only in-frame clones here, not all; method: immunoSEQ multiplex PCR. The data show some 170,000 clones, over 70% seen once. The specimen was PBMCs. The receptors originated from a woman aged 60-75 years in good health and CMV-seropositive. CDR3s include the opening cysteine and the closing phenylalanine or tryptophan. D genes are given only for firm matches. Rows may omit the clone size; those that give it use once, few, many or a size class.

v_call	clone_size	d_call	j_call	cdr3_aa	cdr3_nt
TRBV7-2	-	TRBD2	TRBJ2-7	CASSLAGLSSGGEQYF	TGTGCCAGCAGCTTAGCCGGACTCTCTTCGGGGGGCGAGCAGTACTTC
TRBV28	-	TRBD1	TRBJ2-5	CASRPAPGTGHRETQYF	TGTGCCAGCAGACCTGCCCCCGGGACAGGACATAGGGAGACCCAGTACTTC
TRBV7-9	-	-	TRBJ2-5	CASSSTEYWTGTLQETQYF	TGTGCCAGCAGCTCCACCGAGTATTGGACCGGGACTTTACAAGAGACCCAGTACTTC
TRBV28	once	TRBD1	TRBJ1-4	CAILRGGEGEKLFF	TGTGCCATCTTGCGAGGGGGCGAAGGTGAAAAACTGTTTTTT
TRBV30	-	TRBD1	TRBJ2-1	CAWSVPGTGGFF	TGTGCCTGGAGTGTACCCGGGACAGGGGGGTTCTTC
TRBV19	-	-	TRBJ1-1	CASSSPRTVSGAFF	TGTGCCAGTAGCTCCCCCAGGACAGTTTCTGGAGCTTTCTTT
TRBV7-6	-	-	TRBJ1-3	CASSFQVAGNTIYF	TGTGCCAGCAGTTTCCAGGTTGCTGGAAACACCATATATTTT
TRBV7-9	-	-	TRBJ1-4	CASSFLTVSTNEKLFF	TGTGCCAGCAGCTTCTTGACAGTTTCAACTAATGAAAAACTGTTTTTT
TRBV30	-	-	TRBJ2-7	CAWSPEAYSYEQYF	TGTGCCTGGAGTCCTGAGGCCTACTCCTACGAGCAGTACTTC
TRBV2	-	-	TRBJ2-2	CASNGARNTGELFF	TGTGCCAGCAATGGGGCCCGGAACACCGGGGAGCTGTTTTTT
TRBV16	-	-	TRBJ2-7	CASSQRAYEQYF	TGTGCCAGCAGCCAACGCGCCTACGAGCAGTACTTC
TRBV29-1	-	-	TRBJ2-1	CSVRDINEQFF	TGCAGCGTTCGGGACATAAATGAGCAGTTCTTC
TRBV29-1	-	TRBD2	TRBJ2-7	CSVAGTSGTYEQYF	TGCAGCGTCGCCGGGACTAGCGGGACCTACGAGCAGTACTTC